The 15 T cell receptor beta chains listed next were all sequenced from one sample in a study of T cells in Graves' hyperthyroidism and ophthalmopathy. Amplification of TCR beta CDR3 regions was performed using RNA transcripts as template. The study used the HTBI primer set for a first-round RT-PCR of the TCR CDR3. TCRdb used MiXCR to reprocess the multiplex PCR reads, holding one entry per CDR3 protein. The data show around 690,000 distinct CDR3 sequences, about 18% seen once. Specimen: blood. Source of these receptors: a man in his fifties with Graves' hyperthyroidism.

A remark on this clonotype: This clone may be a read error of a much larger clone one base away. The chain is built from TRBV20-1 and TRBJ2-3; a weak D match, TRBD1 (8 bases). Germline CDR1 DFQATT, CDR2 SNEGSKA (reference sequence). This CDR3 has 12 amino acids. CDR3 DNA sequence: TGCAGCCCGGACAGGGAGGGAGATACGCAGTATTTT. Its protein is CSPDREGDTQYF.

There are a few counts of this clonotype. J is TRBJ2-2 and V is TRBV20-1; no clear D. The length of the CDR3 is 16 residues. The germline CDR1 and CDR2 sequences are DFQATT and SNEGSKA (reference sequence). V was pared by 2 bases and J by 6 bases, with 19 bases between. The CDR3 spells CSARSQAVESPGELFF. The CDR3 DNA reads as TGCAGTGCTAGATCCCAGGCAGTGGAGTCACCCGGGGAGCTGTTTTTT.

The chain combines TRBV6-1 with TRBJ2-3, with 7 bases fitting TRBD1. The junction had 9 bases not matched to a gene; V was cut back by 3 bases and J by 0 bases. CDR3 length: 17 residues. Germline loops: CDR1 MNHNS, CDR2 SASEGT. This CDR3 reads CASSERTGTFSTDTQYF. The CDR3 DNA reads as TGTGCCAGCAGTGAGCGGACAGGAACTTTTAGCACAGATACGCAGTATTTT.

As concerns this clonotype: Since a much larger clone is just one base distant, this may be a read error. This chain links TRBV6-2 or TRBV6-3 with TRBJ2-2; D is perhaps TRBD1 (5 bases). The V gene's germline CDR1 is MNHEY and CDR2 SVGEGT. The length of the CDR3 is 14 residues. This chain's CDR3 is CAGSYAGLTGELFF. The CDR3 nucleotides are TGTGCCGGCAGTTACGCAGGGCTCACCGGGGAGCTGTTTTTT.

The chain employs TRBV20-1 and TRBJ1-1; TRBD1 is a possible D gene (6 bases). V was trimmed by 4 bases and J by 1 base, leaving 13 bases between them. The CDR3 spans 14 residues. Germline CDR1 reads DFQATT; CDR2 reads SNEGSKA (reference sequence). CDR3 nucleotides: TGCAGTGCTATTGAGGGGGAAAAGAACACTGAAGCTTTCTTT. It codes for CSAIEGEKNTEAFF.

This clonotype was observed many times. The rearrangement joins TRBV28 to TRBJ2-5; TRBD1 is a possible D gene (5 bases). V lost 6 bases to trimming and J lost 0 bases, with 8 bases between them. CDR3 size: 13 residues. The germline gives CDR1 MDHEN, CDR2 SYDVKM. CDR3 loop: CASRSDNQETQYF. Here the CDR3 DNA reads TGTGCCAGCAGATCGGACAACCAAGAGACCCAGTACTTC.

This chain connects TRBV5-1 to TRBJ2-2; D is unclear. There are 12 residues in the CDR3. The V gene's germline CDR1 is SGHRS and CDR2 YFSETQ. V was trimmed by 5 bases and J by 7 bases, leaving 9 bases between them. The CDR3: CASRRSGGELFF. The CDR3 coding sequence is TGCGCCAGCAGGAGGTCGGGCGGGGAGCTGTTTTTT.

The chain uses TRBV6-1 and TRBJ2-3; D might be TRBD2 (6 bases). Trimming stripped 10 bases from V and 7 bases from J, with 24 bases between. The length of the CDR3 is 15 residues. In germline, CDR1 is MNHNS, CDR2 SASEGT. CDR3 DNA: TGTGCCACACAGTTGACTAGGACCGGGTTGAATACGCAGTATTTT. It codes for CATQLTRTGLNTQYF.

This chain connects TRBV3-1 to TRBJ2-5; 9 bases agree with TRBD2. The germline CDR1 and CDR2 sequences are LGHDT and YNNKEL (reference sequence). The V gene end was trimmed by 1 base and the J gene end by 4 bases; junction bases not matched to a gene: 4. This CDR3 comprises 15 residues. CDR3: CASSQGPTSGETQYF. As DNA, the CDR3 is TGTGCCAGCAGCCAAGGCCCGACTAGCGGAGAGACCCAGTACTTC.

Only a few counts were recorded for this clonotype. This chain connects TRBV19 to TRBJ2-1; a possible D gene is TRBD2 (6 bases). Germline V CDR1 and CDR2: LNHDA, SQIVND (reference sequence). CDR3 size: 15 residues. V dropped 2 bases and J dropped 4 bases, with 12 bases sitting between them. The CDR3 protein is CASSISSGLYNEQFF. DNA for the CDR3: TGTGCCAGTAGTATAAGTAGCGGCCTTTACAATGAGCAGTTCTTC.

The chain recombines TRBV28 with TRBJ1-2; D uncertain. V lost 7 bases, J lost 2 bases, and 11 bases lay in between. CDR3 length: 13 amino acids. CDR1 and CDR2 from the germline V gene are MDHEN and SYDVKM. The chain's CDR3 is CASTPVGNYGYTF. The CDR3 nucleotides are TGTGCCAGCACCCCGGTGGGGAACTATGGCTACACCTTC.

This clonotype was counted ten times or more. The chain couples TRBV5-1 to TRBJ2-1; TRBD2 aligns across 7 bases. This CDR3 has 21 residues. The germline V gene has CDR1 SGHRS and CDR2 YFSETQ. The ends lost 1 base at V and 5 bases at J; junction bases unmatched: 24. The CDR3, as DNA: TGCGCCAGCAGCTTGACCGCTCTAGCGGTCCTAAGGAGGCGGCGGGACAATGAGCAGTTCTTC. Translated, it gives CASSLTALAVLRRRRDNEQFF. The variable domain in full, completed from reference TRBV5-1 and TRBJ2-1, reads KAGVTQTPRYLIKTRGQQVTLSCSPISGHRSVSWYQQTPGQGLQFLFEYFSETQRNKGNFPGRFSGRQFSNSRSEMNVSTLELGDSALYLCASSLTALAVLRRRRDNEQFFGPGTRLTVL.

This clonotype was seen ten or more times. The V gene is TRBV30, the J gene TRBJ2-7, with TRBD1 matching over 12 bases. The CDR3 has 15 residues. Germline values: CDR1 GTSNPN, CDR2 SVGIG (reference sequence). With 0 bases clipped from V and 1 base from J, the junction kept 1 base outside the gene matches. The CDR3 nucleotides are TGTGCCTGGAGTGTGGGACAGGGGGCTTCCTACGAGCAGTACTTC. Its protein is CAWSVGQGASYEQYF. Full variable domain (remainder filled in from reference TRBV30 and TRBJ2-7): SQTIHQWPATLVQPVGSPLSLECTVEGTSNPNLYWYRQAAGRGLQLLFYSVGIGQISSEVPQNLSASRPQDRQFILSSKKLLLSDSGFYLCAWSVGQGASYEQYFGPGTRLTVT.

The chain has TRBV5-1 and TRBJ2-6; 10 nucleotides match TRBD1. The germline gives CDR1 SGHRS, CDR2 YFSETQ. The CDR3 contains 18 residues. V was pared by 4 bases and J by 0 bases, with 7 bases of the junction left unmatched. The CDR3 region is CASSAGQGFLSGANVLTF. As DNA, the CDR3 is TGCGCCAGCAGCGCGGGACAGGGGTTCCTCTCTGGGGCCAACGTCCTGACTTTC.

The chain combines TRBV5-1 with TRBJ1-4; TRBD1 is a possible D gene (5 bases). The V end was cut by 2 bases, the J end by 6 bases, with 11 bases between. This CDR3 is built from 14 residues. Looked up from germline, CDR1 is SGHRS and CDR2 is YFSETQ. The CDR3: CASSFGTDDEKLFF. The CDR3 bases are TGCGCCAGCAGCTTTGGGACTGACGATGAAAAACTGTTTTTT.